This T cell receptor beta chain came from a study of siplizumab effects on memory and regulatory T cells. Losses at the gene ends were 5 bases for V and 0 bases for J; bases not matched to a gene: 14. Germline CDR1 is SGHAT and CDR2 is FQDESV (reference sequence). The CDR3 runs to 19 residues. Clones were read by immunoSEQ multiplex PCR, and TCRdb kept only the in-frame ones, dropping some. The sample contains under 130,000 clones, about 92% of which appear only once. The chain uses TRBV11-1 and TRBJ2-3, with TRBD1 identical over 10 bases. The sequenced material came from CD4+ T cells sorted from blood. This sequence was found in a human donor in good health. CDR3 nucleotide sequence: TGTGCCAGCAGCCCCCTCCCCGAGACAGGGGGCGAGAGCACAGATACGCAGTATTTT. It yields the protein CASSPLPETGGESTDTQYF.